This TCR beta chain appears in the sequencing data of a study of cytomegalovirus exposure and HLA in healthy donors. Regarding the study as a whole: Common viral pathogens seemed, in a later analysis, to connect with several of the most significant clusters.

13 Jbeta primers and 60 Vbeta primers were used for the PCR. Here immunoSEQ multiplex PCR was the method, and the copy in TCRdb shows in-frame clones only, minus some. Of under 200,000 clones in the sample, around 80% were seen once. V was clipped by 6 bases and J by 2 bases; unmatched bases: 8. Germline V gene sequence: CDR1 MDHEN, CDR2 SYDVKM. The CDR3 runs 16 residues. Comment on this clone: Antigen: not known.

This chain uses TRBV28 with TRBJ2-1, with 9 bases matching TRBD2. This receptor was obtained from a man between 25 and 39 years old in good health and CMV-seronegative. The source material was PBMCs. DNA of the CDR3: TGTGCCAGCAGCTCTACGCGGGGGGGCCCCTACAATGAGCAGTTCTTC. Translating it yields CASSSTRGGPYNEQFF.